Below are 3 T cell receptor beta chains sequenced from a single sample in a study of PD-1 blockade in classical Hodgkin lymphoma. Time point here: cycle 4 day 1 (C4D1), after five to seven weeks of nivolumab. There was relapse after autologous stem cell transplantation in every patient, and there was variation in brentuximab vedotin exposure. Measured with immunoSEQ multiplex PCR; TCRdb has only the in-frame clones, and not every one. The sample gives tens of thousands of clones, about nine tenths of which show up once; 2.5% to 3.5% is in the top ten. Source: peripheral blood mononuclear cells (PBMCs), taken before the fourth cycle of nivolumab. The receptors were sampled from a human donor with classical Hodgkin lymphoma.

The rearrangement uses TRBV2 and TRBJ1-2; D might be TRBD1 (6 bases). V dropped 6 bases and J dropped 6 bases, with 14 bases sitting between them. The germline V gene encodes CDR1 SNHLY and CDR2 FYNNEI. This CDR3 region has 13 residues. CDR3 bases: TGTGCCAGCAGAACCGGGACATTGAATGGCTACACCTTC. It translates to CASRTGTLNGYTF.

V is TRBV5-8 and J is TRBJ1-1; 9 bases map to TRBD1. Trimming cost V 4 bases and J 4 bases; bases outside gene matches: 8. Germline assignment: CDR1 SGHTS and CDR2 YDEGEE. The CDR3 is 15 residues long. The CDR3 protein is CASSPRTGAITEAFF. In DNA, the CDR3 is TGTGCCAGCAGCCCGCGGACAGGGGCGATCACTGAAGCTTTCTTT.

This clone was detected a few times. J is TRBJ1-2 and V is TRBV4-2, with unresolved D. In germline, CDR1 is LGHNA, CDR2 YNFKEQ. V was shortened by 1 base and J by 6 bases, with 15 bases between the two germline ends. This CDR3 has 15 amino acids. In DNA, the CDR3 is TGTGCCAGCAGCCAAGGGCTCCTCTCAATCCATGGCTACACCTTC. The encoded protein is CASSQGLLSIHGYTF.